This T cell receptor (beta chain) came from a study of control samples from healthy donors and cancer patients. Only in-frame clones appear in the TCRdb table, and some are missing; sequencing was by immunoSEQ multiplex PCR. Counted here are 150,000 or so clones, about 93% occurring once; the ten biggest clones make up over 3.5%. Input material: blood. This TCR was recovered from a woman aged 60 to 75 in good health.

The chain's CDR3 is CATSRQGARNTGELFF. The CDR3 DNA sequence: TGTGCCACCAGCAGACAGGGGGCTCGGAACACCGGGGAGCTGTTTTTT. The chain links TRBV15 to TRBJ2-2; 8 bases line up with TRBD1. The V and J ends lost 2 bases and 1 base, in that order; junction bases with no gene match: 3. The CDR3 is 16 residues long. Per the germline V gene, CDR1 is LNHNV and CDR2 is YYDKDF (reference sequence).